One sample yielded the 29 T cell receptor beta chains listed below, sequenced in a study of blood T cell repertoires in COVID-19. Clones were sequenced by immunoSEQ multiplex PCR, and TCRdb holds only the in-frame ones, with some missing. Of fewer than 300,000 clones in the sample, roughly 83% are singletons; the top ten hold about 1.6%. Sequencing used peripheral blood. These receptors were obtained from a human donor with COVID-19, enrolled during active disease. The donor label of this sample is uncertain.

The chain joins TRBV19 to TRBJ1-2; possible D gene TRBD1, 5 bases. The germline gives CDR1 LNHDA, CDR2 SQIVND (reference sequence). CDR3 length: 12 amino acids. Trimming removed 7 bases from V and 8 bases from J, with 14 bases in between. The CDR3 loop reads CASKPGFGGYTF. The CDR3 bases are TGTGCCAGTAAACCAGGGTTCGGGGGCTACACCTTC.

The chain couples TRBV7-6 to TRBJ1-6; 7 bases align to TRBD1. Germline V gene lookup returns CDR1 SGHVS and CDR2 FNYEAQ. The V gene end was trimmed by 5 bases and the J gene end by 4 bases; junction bases not matched to a gene: 8. The CDR3 consists of 16 residues. The CDR3 loop reads CASSGTGTDYNSPLHF. CDR3 DNA: TGTGCCAGCAGCGGCACCGGGACAGATTATAATTCACCCCTCCACTTT. The full variable domain, rest sourced from reference TRBV7-6 and TRBJ1-6, is GAGVSQSPRYKVTKRGQDVALRCDPISGHVSLYWYRQALGQGPEFLTYFNYEAQQDKSGLPNDRFSAERPEGSISTLTIQRTEQRDSAMYRCASSGTGTDYNSPLHFGNGTRLTVT.

The rearrangement uses TRBV9 and TRBJ1-6; TRBD1 matches 9 bases. The J segment lost 7 bases and the V segment lost 0 bases, leaving 5 bases of the junction unmatched. CDR1 SGDLS and CDR2 YYNGEE come from the germline V gene. This CDR3 comprises 16 residues. CDR3 loop: CASSVGSGQGNSPLHF. CDR3 bases: TGTGCCAGCAGCGTAGGTTCGGGACAGGGAAATTCACCCCTCCACTTT. Full variable domain (outside the CDR3, taken from reference TRBV9 and TRBJ1-6): DSGVTQTPKHLITATGQRVTLRCSPRSGDLSVYWYQQSLDQGLQFLIQYYNGEERAKGNILERFSAQQFPDLHSELNLSSLELGDSALYFCASSVGSGQGNSPLHFGNGTRLTVT.

The chain uses TRBV2 and TRBJ2-5; possible D gene TRBD2, 5 bases. Germline CDR1 and CDR2: SNHLY and FYNNEI. The CDR3 runs 13 residues. Trimming cost V 4 bases and J 9 bases, with 15 bases left between them. The CDR3 reads CASSVGPPGAQYF. The CDR3 DNA follows: TGTGCCAGCAGTGTGGGTCCGCCCGGGGCCCAGTACTTC.

The V call is TRBV5-1, the J call TRBJ2-3; the match to TRBD2 covers 8 bases. Trimming at V came to 4 bases and at J to 5 bases, leaving 12 bases not matched to a gene. Germline V lookup: CDR1 SGHRS, CDR2 YFSETQ. The CDR3 totals 16 residues. As DNA, the CDR3 is TGCGCCAGCAGCGCAGGAATGGGTAGCGGGGTAGATACGCAGTATTTT. Its translation: CASSAGMGSGVDTQYF.

The count of this clone is one. The genes are TRBV5-4 and TRBJ2-3; weak D call: TRBD2 (5 bases). Germline CDR1 is SGHNT and CDR2 is YYREEE (reference sequence). V was trimmed by 6 bases and J by 1 base, leaving 15 bases between them. This CDR3 is 15 amino acids long. CDR3 residues: CASTATAGRTDTQYF. CDR3 DNA: TGTGCCAGCACCGCCACTGCGGGCCGCACAGATACGCAGTATTTT.

V usage is TRBV15 and J usage is TRBJ2-7, with 8 bases aligning to TRBD2. V trimming: 5 bases; J trimming: 5 bases; junction bases outside the gene matches: 8. Germline V gene sequence: CDR1 LNHNV, CDR2 YYDKDF (reference sequence). The CDR3 totals 14 residues. CDR3 coding DNA: TGTGCCACCAGCCCGCGGGGGGTGAGGAACGAGCAGTACTTC. This encodes CATSPRGVRNEQYF.

This clone came up a few times. The chain couples TRBV2 to TRBJ2-2; TRBD1 might be the D (5 bases). Germline V gives CDR1 SNHLY, CDR2 FYNNEI. The V and J ends lost 0 bases and 4 bases respectively, with 18 bases between them. The CDR3 is made up of 18 amino acids. CDR3 in DNA: TGTGCCAGCAGTGAAGCGCACACAGGAAACTCGGGCACCGGGGAGCTGTTTTTT. Amino acid sequence: CASSEAHTGNSGTGELFF.

The V gene is TRBV11-2, the J gene TRBJ2-4; D perhaps matches TRBD2 (5 bases). The CDR3 runs to 15 residues. V was shortened by 5 bases and J by 0 bases, with 11 bases between the two germline ends. Germline CDR1 and CDR2: SGHAT and FQNNGV. The CDR3 spells CASSQRTLAKNIQYF. The CDR3 region has the DNA TGTGCCAGCAGCCAAAGGACTTTAGCCAAAAACATTCAGTACTTC. Together with reference TRBV11-2 and TRBJ2-4, the CDR3 gives the full variable domain: EAGVAQSPRYKIIEKRQSVAFWCNPISGHATLYWYQQILGQGPKLLIQFQNNGVVDDSQLPKDRFSAERLKGVDSTLKIQPAKLEDSAVYLCASSQRTLAKNIQYFGAGTRLSVL.

The V and J genes are TRBV30 and TRBJ2-7; the D is unclear. Per the germline V gene, CDR1 is GTSNPN and CDR2 is SVGIG (reference sequence). Trimming took off 4 bases at V and 2 bases at J, with 6 bases between the two ends. The CDR3 consists of 11 residues. CDR3 in amino acids: CAWTTTYEQYF. For the CDR3, the DNA is TGTGCCTGGACCACTACCTACGAGCAGTACTTC.

V and J are TRBV18 and TRBJ2-7; 8 bases fit TRBD1. Unmatched junction bases numbered 12, after V lost 3 bases and J lost 5 bases. The V gene's germline CDR1 is KGHSH and CDR2 LQKENI. The CDR3 covers 16 residues. The CDR3 DNA follows: TGTGCCAGCTCACCCGGACAGGGACGTATATGGGACGAGCAGTACTTC. Amino acids: CASSPGQGRIWDEQYF.

The chain is built from TRBV30 and TRBJ2-1; 7 bases map to TRBD1. The CDR3 runs 14 residues. V was clipped by 3 bases and J by 10 bases; unmatched bases: 12. Germline CDR1 reads GTSNPN; CDR2 reads SVGIG (reference sequence). The CDR3 is CAWSPGTALREQFF. DNA for the CDR3: TGTGCCTGGAGCCCCGGGACAGCGCTTCGAGAGCAGTTCTTC.

This rearrangement joins TRBV5-6 to TRBJ2-5; D is ambiguous. Deletions cut 2 bases from V and 6 bases from J, with 11 bases between. This CDR3 has 13 residues. Germline V lookup: CDR1 SGHDT, CDR2 YYEEEE. The DNA for the CDR3 is TGTGCCAGCAGCTTTTCAGGCTCCCAGACCCAGTACTTC. It specifies CASSFSGSQTQYF.

The chain is built from TRBV28 and TRBJ1-5, with D perhaps TRBD1 (6 bases). The V and J ends lost 6 bases and 2 bases respectively, with 17 bases between them. This CDR3 has 16 amino acids. Germline V gene data show CDR1 as MDHEN and CDR2 as SYDVKM. CDR3 in amino acids: CASRRLWGGGNQPQHF. In DNA, the CDR3 is TGTGCCAGCAGGCGTTTATGGGGGGGCGGCAATCAGCCCCAGCATTTT.

This clone is a singleton in its sample. The chain has TRBV29-1 and TRBJ2-3; tentative D call: TRBD2 (7 bases). V gave up 2 bases and J gave up 0 bases, with 18 bases separating them. CDR3 length equals 17 residues. Per the germline V gene, CDR1 is SQVTM and CDR2 is ANQGSEA. The CDR3 bases are TGCAGCGTTGAATTCGTTCGGGGGGCGTCCAGCACAGATACGCAGTATTTT. Residues: CSVEFVRGASSTDTQYF.

CDR3 DNA: TGCGCCAGCAGCTTGGCCGGGACAGGGGAGAGGGAGCAGTACTTC. Amino acid sequence: CASSLAGTGEREQYF. This chain joins TRBV5-1 and TRBJ2-7, with 10 positions matching TRBD1. The germline V gene encodes CDR1 SGHRS and CDR2 YFSETQ. This CDR3 comprises 15 residues. V gave up 0 bases and J gave up 7 bases; unmatched junction bases: 7.

The chain combines TRBV19 with TRBJ1-1; no clear D. V lost 5 bases to trimming and J lost 10 bases, with 11 bases between them. CDR3 length: 11 residues. Germline CDR1 LNHDA, CDR2 SQIVND (reference sequence). CDR3 DNA sequence: TGTGCCAGTAGTTTGAGAACTAGAGCTTTCTTT. This sequence encodes CASSLRTRAFF.

The rearrangement uses TRBV4-1 and TRBJ2-2, with 12 bases lining up with TRBD2. The V gene end was trimmed by 0 bases and the J gene end by 4 bases; junction bases not matched to a gene: 12. The CDR3 length is 20 residues. From germline, CDR1 is MGHRA and CDR2 YSYEKL. The CDR3 DNA is TGCGCCAGCAGCCAAGATCTCCTAGCGGGAGGGCCGTTGGGCACCGGGGAGCTGTTTTTT. Amino acids: CASSQDLLAGGPLGTGELFF.

The count of this clone is one. As DNA, the CDR3 is TGTGCCAGCTCACCCCAGGGCATGTCGGTGGGCACTGAAGCTTTCTTT. It encodes CASSPQGMSVGTEAFF. The J gene is TRBJ1-1, the V gene TRBV18; TRBD1 is a possible D gene (5 bases). The CDR3 is 16 amino acids. Germline CDR1 is KGHSH and CDR2 is LQKENI. V was trimmed by 3 bases and J by 4 bases, leaving 18 bases between them. The complete variable domain, with remaining parts taken from reference TRBV18 and TRBJ1-1, reads NAGVMQNPRHLVRRRGQEARLRCSPMKGHSHVYWYRQLPEEGLKFMVYLQKENIIDESGMPKERFSAEFPKEGPSILRIQQVVRGDSAAYFCASSPQGMSVGTEAFFGQGTRLTVV.

J is TRBJ2-3 and V is TRBV6-4, with 10 bases fitting TRBD2. The CDR3 covers 16 residues. Looked up from germline, CDR1 is MRHNA and CDR2 is SNTAGT. With V trimmed by 4 bases and J by 2 bases, 6 bases remained unmatched. CDR3 sequence reads: CASSALAGDVTDTQYF. As DNA, the CDR3 is TGTGCCAGCAGTGCGCTAGCGGGAGACGTCACAGATACGCAGTATTTT.

This clone was detected a few times. V gene TRBV7-9 combines with J gene TRBJ2-2, with 9 bases lining up with TRBD2. The junction had 5 bases not matched to a gene; V was cut back by 5 bases and J by 4 bases. Germline-derived CDR1 and CDR2 are SEHNR and FQNEAQ (reference sequence). This CDR3 comprises 15 residues. CDR3 nucleotide sequence: TGTGCCAGCAGCCCACTAGCGGGCTCCACCGGGGAGCTGTTTTTT. The encoded protein is CASSPLAGSTGELFF.

The genes are TRBV3-1 (or the pseudogene TRBV3-2) and TRBJ2-1; 10 nucleotides match TRBD2. CDR3 length equals 14 residues. CDR1 is LGHDT, CDR2 YNNKEL, per germline (reference sequence). V lost 4 bases, J lost 9 bases, and 6 bases stayed unmatched. The CDR3 loop reads CASSPGLALAEQFF. CDR3 DNA sequence: TGTGCCAGCAGCCCGGGACTAGCGCTCGCTGAGCAGTTCTTC.

V gene TRBV5-1 combines with J gene TRBJ2-3; 14 bases fit TRBD2. Germline CDR1 is SGHRS and CDR2 is YFSETQ. CDR3 length: 16 residues. J lost 1 base, V lost 4 bases, and 2 bases had no gene match. CDR3 nucleotides: TGCGCCAGCAGCGTGGGACTAGCGGGGGGCACAGATACGCAGTATTTT. It is translated as CASSVGLAGGTDTQYF.

The rearrangement links TRBV30 to TRBJ1-3, with TRBD1 identical over 8 bases. CDR1 is GTSNPN, CDR2 SVGIG, per germline (reference sequence). CDR3 length: 16 amino acids. The ends lost 1 base at V and 0 bases at J; junction bases unmatched: 5. CDR3 loop: CAWSDRGFDSGNTIYF. CDR3 bases: TGTGCCTGGAGTGACAGGGGGTTTGACTCTGGAAACACCATATATTTT.

V and J are TRBV30 and TRBJ1-1; no firm D call. The CDR3 covers 12 residues. In germline, CDR1 is GTSNPN, CDR2 SVGIG (reference sequence). V was pared by 3 bases and J by 3 bases, with 8 bases between. The CDR3 region is CAWRRADTEAFF. CDR3 DNA: TGTGCCTGGAGGAGGGCGGACACTGAAGCTTTCTTT.

This clone was seen only a few times. The V call is TRBV5-4, the J call TRBJ1-2, with 8 bases identical to TRBD1. The germline V gene encodes CDR1 SGHNT and CDR2 YYREEE (reference sequence). V was pared by 4 bases and J by 3 bases, with 5 bases of the junction left unmatched. The CDR3 length is 14 residues. In nucleotides, the CDR3 is TGTGCCAGCAGCCCTGGACAGGGCGACTATGGCTACACCTTC. It encodes CASSPGQGDYGYTF.

This clone showed up just once. V usage is TRBV7-2 and J usage is TRBJ1-1; TRBD1 aligns across 7 bases. Germline CDR1 and CDR2: SGHTA and FQGNSA. CDR3 size: 15 residues. V shed 4 bases, J shed 4 bases, and the junction held 9 bases outside the gene matches. The CDR3 protein is CASSWRTGAGTEAFF. In nucleotides, the CDR3 is TGTGCCAGCAGCTGGAGGACAGGCGCCGGCACTGAAGCTTTCTTT.

The rearrangement uses TRBV28 and TRBJ2-7; unclear D gene. CDR3 length: 14 residues. V gave up 3 bases and J gave up 6 bases, with 15 bases separating them. The germline V gene has CDR1 MDHEN and CDR2 SYDVKM. CDR3 nucleotide sequence: TGTGCCAGCAGTTTTACGGAGTTTGGCGGCGAGCAGTACTTC. This sequence encodes CASSFTEFGGEQYF.

This clone was found once. The chain recombines TRBV19 with TRBJ1-6, with no clear D. Germline V gives CDR1 LNHDA, CDR2 SQIVND (reference sequence). CDR3 length: 15 residues. V lost 5 bases, J lost 5 bases, and 13 bases lay in between. The CDR3 sequence is CASSSSTRDNSPLHF. The CDR3, as DNA: TGTGCCAGTAGTTCGTCCACTAGAGATAATTCACCCCTCCACTTT. Full variable domain (remainder filled in from reference TRBV19 and TRBJ1-6): DGGITQSPKYLFRKEGQNVTLSCEQNLNHDAMYWYRQDPGQGLRLIYYSQIVNDFQKGDIAEGYSVSREKKESFPLTVTSAQKNPTAFYLCASSSSTRDNSPLHFGNGTRLTVT.